A selection of T cell receptor beta chains follows, all from one sample in a study of lymphopenia after photon versus proton radiotherapy. Profiling relied on immunoSEQ multiplex PCR, and the TCRdb table lists in-frame clones only, not all of them. The table includes about 17,000 clones, around nine tenths detected once. Sequencing used peripheral blood, obtained from a patient treated with photon-based radiotherapy. The receptors come from a man in his 60s with pancreatic cancer. Each CDR3 is given with its conserved first and last residue. A D gene is named only where the DNA matches it firmly. Size is omitted from some rows. Given values are once, few, many or a class for expanded clones.

NA	TRBV7-9	NA	TRBJ2-1	TGTGCCAGCAGCCCGACGCAGTCCTACAATGAGCAGTTCTTC	CASSPTQSYNEQFF
NA	TRBV6-6	NA	TRBJ1-1	TGTGCCAGCAGTTACTCGGATCTGAACACTGAAGCTTTCTTT	CASSYSDLNTEAFF
NA	TRBV12-5	NA	TRBJ2-2	TGTGCTAGTGGTTTGGTGACCTGGGCAGGAAACACCGGGGAGCTGTTTTTT	CASGLVTWAGNTGELFF
once	TRBV19	NA	TRBJ1-4	TGTGCCAGTAGTATAATTGGAGGGGGAAATGAAAAACTGTTTTTT	CASSIIGGGNEKLFF
NA	TRBV6-5	NA	TRBJ1-4	TGTGCCAGCAGTTACCGGGCGCCACGGGAGGAAAAACTGTTTTTT	CASSYRAPREEKLFF
NA	TRBV27	TRBD1	TRBJ2-3	TGTGCCAGCAGTTTTGGGACAGGGTGGGGAAGCACAGATACGCAGTATTTT	CASSFGTGWGSTDTQYF
NA	TRBV9	NA	TRBJ2-3	TGTGCCAGCAGCGCGGGCGGGACAGCATTTACGGATACGCAGTATTTT	CASSAGGTAFTDTQYF
NA	TRBV14	NA	TRBJ2-2	TGTGCCAGCAAAGGAGGAACCGCGAACACCGGGGAGCTGTTTTTT	CASKGGTANTGELFF
NA	TRBV5-1	NA	TRBJ1-3	TGCGCCAGCAGCGACCCCAGGGCGGACTCTGGAAACACCATATATTTT	CASSDPRADSGNTIYF
NA	TRBV5-5	NA	TRBJ2-4	TGTGCCAGCAGCTTTTTGCCGGATACCAAAAACATTCAGTACTTC	CASSFLPDTKNIQYF
NA	TRBV27	NA	TRBJ2-5	TGTGCCAGCAGTCCCTCACAGGGTCTGGGGACCCAGTACTTC	CASSPSQGLGTQYF
NA	TRBV18	TRBD1	TRBJ1-2	TGTGCCAGCTCACCCCAGGGGGGACACTTC	CASSPQGGHF
NA	TRBV5-1	TRBD2	TRBJ2-7	TGCGCCAGCAGCTCACTAGCGGGGACATCCTACGAGCAGTACTTC	CASSSLAGTSYEQYF
NA	TRBV19	NA	TRBJ2-2	TGTGCCAGTAGTATGTCCTTTCTCGCCGGGGAGCTGTTTTTT	CASSMSFLAGELFF
NA	TRBV4-2	TRBD1	TRBJ1-2	TGTGCCAGCAGCCAAGATCAGGGGGGCTATAGAGGCTACACCTTC	CASSQDQGGYRGYTF
NA	TRBV7-9	TRBD1	TRBJ1-6	TGTGCCAGCAGCTGGGGACAGGGGGATTCACCCCTCCACTTT	CASSWGQGDSPLHF
NA	TRBV15	TRBD1	TRBJ1-1	TGTGCCACCAGCAGAAGACAGGGGGCAACTGAAGCTTTCTTT	CATSRRQGATEAFF
few	TRBV4-1	NA	TRBJ2-3	TGCGCCAGCAGCCAAAGACTTTTCCGCGGATTGAGCACAGATACGCAGTATTTT	CASSQRLFRGLSTDTQYF
NA	TRBV6-5	NA	TRBJ1-1	TGTGCCAGCAGTGCTCAGGGAATTATGAACACTGAAGCTTTCTTT	CASSAQGIMNTEAFF
NA	TRBV6-4	NA	TRBJ1-1	TGTGCCAGCAGTGACTCGCTAGAAACTGAAGCTTTCTTT	CASSDSLETEAFF
NA	TRBV10-3	NA	TRBJ1-5	TGTGCCATCAGTCGGGACTCCGATCAGCCCCAGCATTTT	CAISRDSDQPQHF
NA	TRBV19	NA	TRBJ2-6	TGTGCCACTCAACCCATTGGGGCCAACGTCCTGACTTTC	CATQPIGANVLTF
once	TRBV2	NA	TRBJ1-1	TGTGCCAGCACCGGGGTGGGAGCGGGGACTGAAGCTTTCTTT	CASTGVGAGTEAFF
NA	TRBV18	TRBD1	TRBJ1-1	TGTGCCAGCTCACCACGGACAGGGAGGACTGAAGCTTTCTTT	CASSPRTGRTEAFF
NA	TRBV2	NA	TRBJ1-2	TGTGCCAGCAGTGAAGGTCAGGGGCGTACCTATGGCTACACCTTC	CASSEGQGRTYGYTF
NA	TRBV6-4	NA	TRBJ1-1	TGTGCCAGCAGTGTGCACGGGAACACTGAAGCTTTCTTT	CASSVHGNTEAFF
NA	TRBV19	TRBD1	TRBJ1-1	TGTGCCAGTAGTATGGGACAGGTAAATGAAGCTTTCTTT	CASSMGQVNEAFF
NA	TRBV13	NA	TRBJ1-2	TGTGCCAGCAGCTTAGGCCAAAGGGGAGGGAACTATGGCTACACCTTC	CASSLGQRGGNYGYTF
once	TRBV5-1	NA	TRBJ1-2	TGCGCCAGCAGCTTGGGACCGGGTGGGCGTGGATATGGCTACACCTTC	CASSLGPGGRGYGYTF
NA	TRBV5-4	NA	TRBJ1-2	TGTGCCAGCAAAGAACAGGGCTTAAACTATGGCTACACCTTC	CASKEQGLNYGYTF
NA	TRBV19	TRBD1	TRBJ2-7	TGTGCCAGTAGGCAGACAGGGAACTACGAGCAGTACTTC	CASRQTGNYEQYF